The next 5 T cell receptor beta chains were all read from a single sample in a study of CD8+CD57+ T cells in acquired aplastic anemia. CDR3 and TCR beta VDJ profiling relied on genomic DNA as the template. TCRdb re-derived calls from the reads in MiXCR, one entry per CDR3 protein. The table lists 200,000 to 250,000 distinct CDR3 sequences, 61% of them singletons. Sequenced material: sorted CD4+, CD8+, or CD8+CD57+ T cells (not recorded which) from PBMCs. Receptors were obtained from a human donor in good health.

The rearrangement uses TRBV25-1 and TRBJ2-2, with 12 nucleotides matching TRBD1. The CDR3 is 16 residues long. The V segment lost 3 bases and the J segment 4 bases; nucleotides outside the gene matches: 3. The germline V gene has CDR1 MGHDK and CDR2 SYGVNS. CDR3 residues: CASSDPGQGATGELFF. In DNA, the CDR3 is TGTGCCAGCAGTGATCCGGGACAGGGGGCCACCGGGGAGCTGTTTTTT.

The chain is built from TRBV29-1 and TRBJ1-1, with D tentatively TRBD1 (5 bases). CDR1 and CDR2 from the germline V gene are SQVTM and ANQGSEA. Between the trimmed V and J ends, which lost 4 bases and 2 bases, there was a span of 11 bases. This CDR3 is built from 13 residues. This CDR3 is CSVGQGPNTEAFF. CDR3 nucleotides: TGCAGCGTTGGTCAGGGCCCTAACACTGAAGCTTTCTTT.

This clonotype was seen only once. The CDR3 DNA follows: TGTGCCAGCAGTTATTCCCCACCGTGGGGCGGGGAGCTGTTTTTT. Its protein is CASSYSPPWGGELFF. The chain links TRBV6-5 to TRBJ2-2; D remains ambiguous. V was trimmed by 3 bases and J by 7 bases, leaving 15 bases between them. The CDR3 extends over 15 amino acids. Germline V gene data show CDR1 as MNHEY and CDR2 as SVGAGI.

For this clonotype: Just one base apart from a much larger clone, this may be a read error. J is TRBJ1-3 and V is TRBV12-3 or TRBV12-4, with D unclear. This CDR3 contains 16 residues. The V gene lost 2 bases and the J gene lost 8 bases, with 19 bases spanning the gap. This CDR3 is CASSLLDTEDGDTIYF. The DNA for the CDR3 is TGTGCCAGCAGTTTATTAGACACGGAAGACGGAGACACCATATATTTT.

The V gene is TRBV29-1, the J gene TRBJ2-3; D remains ambiguous. The CDR3 runs 16 residues. Trimming shortened V by 0 bases and J by 0 bases, and 13 bases separated the two germline ends. Germline V gene sequence: CDR1 SQVTM, CDR2 ANQGSEA. In DNA form, the CDR3 reads TGCAGCGTTGAAGATCTTCGCGATTCAAGCACAGATACGCAGTATTTT. It codes for CSVEDLRDSSTDTQYF.